These 12 T cell receptor beta chains originate from one sample sequenced in a study of blood T cell repertoires in COVID-19. Some clones are missing from TCRdb's copy, which holds only in-frame ones; the method was immunoSEQ multiplex PCR. The sample comprises about 66,000 clones, 82% of which are singletons, and approximately 6.6% rests with the top ten. Sequencing was carried out using peripheral blood. The receptors were sampled from a man aged 55 to 70 with acute or convalescent COVID-19.

The V gene is TRBV7-2, the J gene TRBJ2-3, with 7 bases aligning to TRBD2. This CDR3 is 15 amino acids long. The germline CDR1 and CDR2 sequences are SGHTA and FQGNSA. V gave up 5 bases and J gave up 0 bases; unmatched junction bases: 5. CDR3 bases: TGTGCCAGCAGCACCGGGACTACCAGCACAGATACGCAGTATTTT. It translates to CASSTGTTSTDTQYF.

This clone showed up just a few times. The chain employs TRBV5-1 and TRBJ1-2; 12 nucleotides agree with TRBD1. The CDR3 has 17 residues. Trimming cost V 2 bases and J 8 bases; bases outside gene matches: 13. Germline V lookup: CDR1 SGHRS, CDR2 YFSETQ. CDR3: CASSFDDASGTGGGYTF. The CDR3 DNA reads as TGCGCCAGCAGCTTCGATGATGCATCCGGGACAGGGGGCGGCTACACCTTC.

There are a few counts of this clone. The genes are TRBV7-2 and TRBJ2-2; tentative D call: TRBD1 (6 bases). In germline, CDR1 is SGHTA, CDR2 FQGNSA. The CDR3 has 15 amino acids. Trimming took 5 bases from V and 1 from J, leaving 11 bases between them. This CDR3 reads CASSQQGGNTGELFF. The CDR3 DNA sequence: TGTGCCAGCAGCCAGCAAGGGGGGAACACCGGGGAGCTGTTTTTT. The full variable domain, its missing parts supplied by reference TRBV7-2 and TRBJ2-2, is GAGVSQSPSNKVTEKGKDVELRCDPISGHTALYWYRQSLGQGLEFLIYFQGNSAPDKSGLPSDRFSAERTGGSVSTLTIQRTQQEDSAVYLCASSQQGGNTGELFFGEGSRLTVL.

CDR3 DNA sequence: TGTGCCAGTAGTATCGGGACAGGGTGGACCGGGGAGCTGTTTTTT. Translation gives CASSIGTGWTGELFF. V usage is TRBV19 and J usage is TRBJ2-2, with 9 nucleotides matching TRBD1. The CDR3 has 15 residues. The germline V gene has CDR1 LNHDA and CDR2 SQIVND (reference sequence). The V gene end was trimmed by 3 bases and the J gene end by 5 bases; junction bases not matched to a gene: 4. The full variable domain, in which reference TRBV19 and TRBJ2-2 provide the parts outside the CDR3, is DGGITQSPKYLFRKEGQNVTLSCEQNLNHDAMYWYRQDPGQGLRLIYYSQIVNDFQKGDIAEGYSVSREKKESFPLTVTSAQKNPTAFYLCASSIGTGWTGELFFGEGSRLTVL.

The chain has TRBV7-9 and TRBJ2-3; TRBD1 matches at 12 bases. The CDR3 consists of 16 residues. Germline-derived CDR1 and CDR2 are SEHNR and FQNEAQ (reference sequence). Trimming removed 4 bases from V and 3 bases from J; junction bases left unmatched: 5. The CDR3 DNA sequence: TGTGCCAGCAGCTCTGGGGGACAGGGGGCAACAGATACGCAGTATTTT. This gives the protein CASSSGGQGATDTQYF. Full variable domain (rest looked up from reference TRBV7-9 and TRBJ2-3): DTGVSQNPRHKITKRGQNVTFRCDPISEHNRLYWYRQTLGQGPEFLTYFQNEAQLEKSRLLSDRFSAERPKGSFSTLEIQRTEQGDSAMYLCASSSGGQGATDTQYFGPGTRLTVL.

This chain joins TRBV9 and TRBJ2-6; weak D call: TRBD2 (6 bases). The CDR3 consists of 20 residues. Trimming took off 1 base at V and 0 bases at J, with 20 bases between the two ends. The germline CDR1 and CDR2 sequences are SGDLS and YYNGEE. CDR3 sequence (DNA): TGTGCCAGCAGCGTACTCGGACTATCCGGATTGAGCTCTGGGGCCAACGTCCTGACTTTC. Translation gives CASSVLGLSGLSSGANVLTF.

The rearrangement uses TRBV30 and TRBJ1-2; possibly TRBD1 for D (6 bases). The CDR3 is made up of 13 amino acids. The V gene's germline CDR1 is GTSNPN and CDR2 SVGIG (reference sequence). Between the trimmed V and J ends, which lost 2 bases and 2 bases, there was a span of 9 bases. The CDR3 DNA reads as TGTGCCTGGAGTACACAGGGAAACTATGGCTACACCTTC. This translates into CAWSTQGNYGYTF.

This chain uses TRBV2 with TRBJ2-2; D is perhaps TRBD2 (5 bases). This CDR3 has 14 residues. Germline-derived CDR1 and CDR2 are SNHLY and FYNNEI. The ends were cut back, 4 bases at V and 0 bases at J, with 6 bases in the middle. The CDR3 DNA reads TGTGCCAGCAGTGGGCGGGCGAACACCGGGGAGCTGTTTTTT. Amino acids: CASSGRANTGELFF.

The table lists this clone with a count of one. The rearrangement links TRBV7-8 to TRBJ2-1; 10 positions match TRBD1. CDR1 is SGHVS, CDR2 FQNEAQ, per germline. The junction had 1 base not matched to a gene; V was cut back by 0 bases and J by 5 bases. This CDR3 has 15 amino acids. The CDR3 bases are TGTGCCAGCAGCTTAGCGGGACAGGGGCACAATGAGCAGTTCTTC. It encodes CASSLAGQGHNEQFF.

This clone was detected only a few times. The chain combines TRBV5-4 with TRBJ1-2; tentative D call: TRBD1 (5 bases). CDR1 is SGHNT and CDR2 is YYREEE in the germline V gene (reference sequence). This CDR3 spans 13 amino acids. Trimming removed 5 bases at V and 6 bases at J, with 14 bases between. This chain's CDR3 is CASRLGGTHGYTF. The CDR3 DNA sequence: TGTGCCAGCAGGCTTGGGGGGACCCATGGCTACACCTTC.

The V call is TRBV29-1, the J call TRBJ1-4; 7 positions agree with TRBD1. The V and J ends lost 6 bases and 7 bases, in that order; junction bases with no gene match: 8. CDR1 is SQVTM, CDR2 ANQGSEA, per germline. There are 13 residues in the CDR3. CDR3: CSVIDRVGEKLFF. DNA of the CDR3: TGCAGCGTGATAGACAGGGTTGGTGAAAAACTGTTTTTT.

The rearrangement uses TRBV7-9 and TRBJ1-4; the D gene is possibly TRBD1 (5 bases). V was clipped by 2 bases and J by 4 bases, with 11 bases between them. This CDR3 is 15 amino acids long. Germline V lookup: CDR1 SEHNR, CDR2 FQNEAQ (reference sequence). CDR3 sequence (DNA): TGTGCCAGCAGCTTAAGGTCAGGGATTAATGAAAAACTGTTTTTT. Protein: CASSLRSGINEKLFF.